A single sample is the source of the 19 T cell receptor beta chains below, sequenced in a study of identical twins (dated by TCRdb to the mid-2010s). The library came from 5' RACE. The sample was run on an Illumina HiSeq 2000. TCRdb itself trimmed the public reads at Q25 with fastp, ran MiXCR and retained productive beta chains. Each entry is one CDR3 protein sequence, shown with its most common DNA and genes. This sample lists 410,000 or so distinct CDR3 sequences; roughly 20% were detected once. 10% to 15% of the sample is in the top ten clones. The sequenced material came from naive T cells sorted from blood. The sample's cell subset or site label is to be understood as: cells isolated with a human naive T-cell isolation kit. Every receptor here comes from a middle-aged man in good health.

The chain is built from TRBV28 and TRBJ2-1; D may be TRBD1 (6 bases). V was pared by 2 bases and J by 7 bases, with 18 bases between. Germline lookup yields CDR1 MDHEN and CDR2 SYDVKM. CDR3 length equals 16 residues. The CDR3 loop reads CASSLAYRVGWNEQFF. The CDR3 nucleotides read TGTGCCAGCAGTTTAGCATACAGGGTTGGTTGGAATGAGCAGTTCTTC. Full variable domain (rest looked up from reference TRBV28 and TRBJ2-1): DVKVTQSSRYLVKRTGEKVFLECVQDMDHENMFWYRQDPGLGLRLIYFSYDVKMKEKGDIPEGYSVSREKKERFSLILESASTNQTSMYLCASSLAYRVGWNEQFFGPGTRLTVL.

This clonotype was counted many times. V and J are TRBV24-1 and TRBJ2-1, with D hard to call. CDR1 is KGHDR and CDR2 is SFDVKD in the germline V gene. The CDR3 length is 17 residues. The V gene lost 4 bases and the J gene lost 9 bases, with 24 bases spanning the gap. This CDR3 reads CATSDSFRLNHGPEQFF. As DNA, the CDR3 is TGTGCCACCAGTGACTCCTTTCGTTTGAACCACGGGCCTGAGCAGTTCTTC.

This clonotype was observed many times. V gene TRBV18 combines with J gene TRBJ2-3; the match to TRBD2 covers 11 bases. In germline, CDR1 is KGHSH, CDR2 LQKENI. The CDR3 is 16 residues long. J lost 2 bases, V lost 3 bases, and 4 bases had no gene match. For the CDR3, the DNA is TGTGCCAGCTCACCCGGGACTAGCGGACCCACAGATACGCAGTATTTT. The encoded protein is CASSPGTSGPTDTQYF.

The rearrangement joins TRBV20-1 to TRBJ2-3, with D possibly being TRBD1 or TRBD2 (5 bases each). V was trimmed by 5 bases and J by 10 bases, leaving 16 bases between them. This CDR3 is built from 12 residues. Germline V gene lookup returns CDR1 DFQATT and CDR2 SNEGSKA (reference sequence). In DNA form, the CDR3 reads TGCAGTGCTGATTACCGGGACCTGGCGCAGTATTTT. Translated: CSADYRDLAQYF.

This clonotype was counted only a few times. The V gene is TRBV3-1, the J gene TRBJ2-3; D is uncertain. V lost 4 bases and J 10 bases, leaving 15 bases between the germline ends. Germline CDR1 LGHDT, CDR2 YNNKEL (reference sequence). The CDR3 loop spans 13 amino acids. The CDR3 DNA reads as TGTGCCAGCAGCCCTCATTTGCTTTCCCCGCAGTATTTT. Translating it yields CASSPHLLSPQYF.

This clonotype was counted many times. The genes are TRBV6-2 or TRBV6-3 and TRBJ2-7; TRBD2 is a possible D gene (7 bases). The V gene's germline CDR1 is MNHEY and CDR2 SVGEGT. V was pared by 6 bases and J by 6 bases, with 15 bases between. CDR3 length: 13 amino acids. For the CDR3, the DNA is TGTGCCAGCAGAAGAGGGGGGGCCTTCGAGCAGTACTTC. Translated, it gives CASRRGGAFEQYF.

J is TRBJ2-7 and V is TRBV27; D not certain. Trimming stripped 6 bases from V and 2 bases from J, with 17 bases between. The CDR3 runs 15 residues. CDR1 and CDR2 (germline): MNHEY, SMNVEV (reference sequence). CDR3: CASSPSGRRPYEQYF. The DNA of the CDR3 is TGTGCCAGCAGCCCCTCGGGCAGGCGCCCCTACGAGCAGTACTTC.

This clonotype was seen ten or more times. This chain uses TRBV19 with TRBJ1-2; D might be TRBD1 (6 bases). CDR1 is LNHDA, CDR2 SQIVND, per germline (reference sequence). The CDR3 length is 13 residues. The germline V and J ends were trimmed by 8 bases and 1 base, with 11 bases remaining between them. The CDR3 sequence: CASRDTVNYGYTF. Here the CDR3 DNA reads TGTGCCAGTCGGGACACGGTTAACTATGGCTACACCTTC.

This chain uses TRBV4-3 with TRBJ2-1, with 14 bases that match TRBD2. V lost 3 bases to trimming and J lost 6 bases; unmatched junction nucleotides: 4. Germline assignment: CDR1 LGHNA and CDR2 YSLEER. CDR3 length: 16 amino acids. DNA for the CDR3: TGCGCCAGCAGCCAGACCGGACTAGCGGGAGGCAATGAGCAGTTCTTC. It codes for CASSQTGLAGGNEQFF.

The V gene is TRBV12-3 or TRBV12-4, the J gene TRBJ2-6; D uncertain. V was pared by 4 bases and J by 3 bases, with 4 bases between. CDR3 length: 13 amino acids. The CDR3 nucleotides are TGTGCCAGCAGTTACTTTGGGGCCAACGTCCTGACTTTC. The encoded protein is CASSYFGANVLTF.

This clonotype has only a few counts. The gene calls are TRBV10-3 and TRBJ1-1, with TRBD1 matching over 7 bases. There are 15 residues in the CDR3. V was clipped by 5 bases and J by 2 bases; unmatched bases: 8. Germline values: CDR1 ENHRY, CDR2 SYGVKD. The CDR3 is CAISSRQGGNTEAFF. The DNA for the CDR3 is TGTGCCATCAGTTCCAGACAGGGAGGTAACACTGAAGCTTTCTTT.

This clonotype was observed a handful of times. The chain links TRBV11-3 to TRBJ2-1; D is undetermined. CDR3 length equals 13 residues. The germline V gene encodes CDR1 SGHNT and CDR2 YENEEA. The V gene lost 1 base and the J gene lost 5 bases, with 6 bases spanning the gap. The CDR3 sequence: CASSLVAHNEQFF. The CDR3 nucleotides read TGTGCCAGCAGCTTAGTCGCTCACAATGAGCAGTTCTTC.

The chain joins TRBV12-3 or TRBV12-4 to TRBJ1-2; D is ambiguous. The ends were cut back, 0 bases at V and 7 bases at J, with 9 bases in the middle. The CDR3 loop spans 13 amino acids. The CDR3 sequence is CASSLAPNSGYTF. In DNA, the CDR3 is TGTGCCAGCAGTTTAGCCCCGAACAGTGGCTACACCTTC.

CDR3 protein: CASSSGQQANYGYTF. CDR3 sequence (DNA): TGCGCCAGCAGCTCGGGACAGCAAGCTAACTATGGCTACACCTTC. This sequence joins TRBV5-1 and TRBJ1-2, with TRBD1 identical over 7 bases. Germline CDR1 reads SGHRS; CDR2 reads YFSETQ. The V segment lost 3 bases and the J segment 0 bases; nucleotides outside the gene matches: 5. The CDR3 length is 15 residues.

This clonotype was observed many times. The chain is built from TRBV4-3 and TRBJ2-1; 9 positions match TRBD2. CDR1 is LGHNA, CDR2 YSLEER, per germline. J gave up 5 bases and V 0 bases, and 5 bases lay outside the gene matches. The CDR3 loop spans 16 amino acids. In DNA, the CDR3 is TGCGCCAGCAGCCAAGACGGTAGCGGGGGCAACAATGAGCAGTTCTTC. Translating it yields CASSQDGSGGNNEQFF.

This clonotype was seen at least ten times. The gene calls are TRBV21-1 and TRBJ2-4. TRBV21-1 is labeled a pseudogene. CDR3 length: 16 residues. The CDR3 loop reads CASSKWVPWAKNIQYF. CDR3 sequence (DNA): TGTGCCAGCAGCAAATGGGTACCTTGGGCCAAAAACATTCAGTACTTC.

This clonotype was picked up many times. The chain couples TRBV28 to TRBJ2-1; TRBD2 matches 9 bases. This CDR3 has 14 residues. Per germline, CDR1 MDHEN and CDR2 SYDVKM. The ends lost 6 bases at V and 9 bases at J; junction bases unmatched: 9. CDR3 DNA: TGTGCCAGCAGCAACAGACTAGCGGCCTTTGAGCAGTTCTTC. This codes for CASSNRLAAFEQFF.

This clonotype has a handful of counts. V usage is TRBV20-1 and J usage is TRBJ2-2; 7 bases match TRBD1. This CDR3 has 16 residues. V gave up 3 bases and J gave up 6 bases; unmatched junction bases: 13. The germline V gene encodes CDR1 DFQATT and CDR2 SNEGSKA (reference sequence). The CDR3 coding sequence is TGCAGTGCTAGGACTTCTGACAGGGTGTCATCCGGGGAGCTGTTTTTT. Protein sequence: CSARTSDRVSSGELFF.

This clonotype has only a few counts. The chain's CDR3 is CASSPVQGPSTPQHF. In nucleotides, the CDR3 is TGTGCCAGCTCACCGGTACAGGGCCCCTCAACGCCCCAGCATTTT. This sequence joins TRBV18 and TRBJ1-5, with D perhaps matching TRBD1 (6 bases). Trimming removed 3 bases from V and 9 bases from J, with 18 bases in between. Germline loops: CDR1 KGHSH, CDR2 LQKENI. This CDR3 contains 15 residues.